The clone carrying this TCR beta chain was found once. Antigen specificity is unknown. This sample is part of a study of radiation and T cells in renal cell carcinoma. Points from the study as a whole: From baseline, blood top tumor clonotypes peaked at 2 weeks post-radiation. Without pretreatment biopsies, baseline tumor clonotype presence was undetermined.

The sample's time point: baseline pretreatment blood. The treatment here: 15 Gy SBRT to primary tumor, nephrectomy 4 weeks later. Blood was sampled at baseline, 2 weeks and 4 weeks after SBRT. Clear cell pathology was present in this patient's renal cell carcinoma. Some clones are missing from TCRdb's copy, which holds only in-frame ones; the method was immunoSEQ multiplex PCR. The sample shows about 140,000 clones, less than 85% of them seen only once. Trimming pared 0 bases from V and 4 bases from J, leaving 9 bases between. Germline V CDR1 and CDR2: SGHTA, FQGNSA. The CDR3 consists of 14 residues. The chain couples TRBV7-2 to TRBJ1-2; no firm D call. This sequence originates from a woman in her forties or fifties with renal cell carcinoma. This specimen was blood, taken from a patient whose treatment included radiotherapy and nephrectomy. The CDR3 sequence: CASSLAQDVYGYTF. CDR3 coding DNA: TGTGCCAGCAGCTTAGCCCAGGATGTCTATGGCTACACCTTC.